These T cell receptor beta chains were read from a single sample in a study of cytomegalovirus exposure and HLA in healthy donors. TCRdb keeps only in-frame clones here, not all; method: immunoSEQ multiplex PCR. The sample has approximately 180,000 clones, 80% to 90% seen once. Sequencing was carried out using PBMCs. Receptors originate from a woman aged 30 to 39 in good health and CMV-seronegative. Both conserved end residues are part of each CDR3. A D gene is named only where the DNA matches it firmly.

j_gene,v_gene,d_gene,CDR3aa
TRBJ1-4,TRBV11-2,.,CASSLRDEKLFF
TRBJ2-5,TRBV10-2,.,CASSEVAKTQYF
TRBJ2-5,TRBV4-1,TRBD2,CASSLPGGGILETQYF
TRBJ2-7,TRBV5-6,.,CASSRGGSKADYEQYF
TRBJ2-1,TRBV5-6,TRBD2,CASSLSAGVYNEQFF
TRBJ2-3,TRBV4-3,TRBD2,CASSQALAGAEYTQYF
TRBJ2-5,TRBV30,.,CAWSPAGETQYF
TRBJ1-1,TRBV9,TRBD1,CASSGYGQGKTEAFF
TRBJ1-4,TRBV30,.,CAWNRGGNEKLFF
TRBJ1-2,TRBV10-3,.,CAISENGMADGYTF
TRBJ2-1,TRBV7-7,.,CASSLEDGINEQFF